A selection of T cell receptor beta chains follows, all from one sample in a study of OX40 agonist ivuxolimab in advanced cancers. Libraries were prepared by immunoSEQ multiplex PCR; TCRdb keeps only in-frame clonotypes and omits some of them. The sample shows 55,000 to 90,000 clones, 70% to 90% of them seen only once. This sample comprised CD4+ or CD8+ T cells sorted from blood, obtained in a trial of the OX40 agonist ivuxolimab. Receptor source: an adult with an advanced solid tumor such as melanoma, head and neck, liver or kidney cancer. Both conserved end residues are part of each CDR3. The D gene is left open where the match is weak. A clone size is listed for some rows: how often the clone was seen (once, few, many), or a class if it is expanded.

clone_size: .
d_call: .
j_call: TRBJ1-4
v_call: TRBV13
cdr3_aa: CASSPTGLREREKLFF
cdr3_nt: TGTGCCAGCAGCCCTACCGGACTCCGGGAAAGGGAAAAACTGTTTTTT

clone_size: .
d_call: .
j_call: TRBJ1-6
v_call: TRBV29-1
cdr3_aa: CSVTEGSNSPLHF
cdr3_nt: TGCAGCGTCACGGAGGGTTCTAATTCACCCCTCCACTTT

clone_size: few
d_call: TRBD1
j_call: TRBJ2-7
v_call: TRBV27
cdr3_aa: CASSLDRRSYEQYF
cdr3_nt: TGTGCCAGCAGTTTGGACAGGCGATCCTACGAGCAGTACTTC

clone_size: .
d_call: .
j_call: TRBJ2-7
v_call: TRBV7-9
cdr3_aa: CASSLVQGSSYEQYF
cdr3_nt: TGTGCCAGCAGCTTAGTTCAGGGGAGCTCCTACGAGCAGTACTTC

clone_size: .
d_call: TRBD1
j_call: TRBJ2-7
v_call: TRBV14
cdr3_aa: CASSQGFWGRGNDEQYF
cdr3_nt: TGTGCCAGCAGCCAAGGCTTCTGGGGCAGGGGGAACGACGAGCAGTACTTC

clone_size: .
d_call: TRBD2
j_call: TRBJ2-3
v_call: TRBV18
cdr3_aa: CASSPWTSGGTDTQYF
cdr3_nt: TGTGCCAGCTCACCTTGGACTAGCGGGGGAACAGATACGCAGTATTTT

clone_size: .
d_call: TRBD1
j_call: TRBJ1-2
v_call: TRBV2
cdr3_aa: CASSEGTGVTDGYTF
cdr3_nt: TGTGCCAGCAGTGAGGGGACAGGGGTCACGGATGGCTACACCTTC

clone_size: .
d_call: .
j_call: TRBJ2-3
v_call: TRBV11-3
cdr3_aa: CASSPTLSTDTQYF
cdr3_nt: TGTGCCAGCAGCCCTACCCTTAGCACAGATACGCAGTATTTT

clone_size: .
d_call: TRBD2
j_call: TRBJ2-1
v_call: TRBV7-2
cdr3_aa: CASSSVSGGFHEQFF
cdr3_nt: TGTGCCAGCAGCTCCGTTAGCGGGGGATTTCATGAGCAGTTCTTC

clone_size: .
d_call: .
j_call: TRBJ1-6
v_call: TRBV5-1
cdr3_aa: CASSLDSDWDSPLHF
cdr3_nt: TGCGCCAGCAGCTTGGATAGCGATTGGGATTCACCCCTCCACTTT

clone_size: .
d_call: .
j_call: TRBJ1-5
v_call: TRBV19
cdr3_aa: CASSLRDTPGGNQPQHF
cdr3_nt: TGTGCCAGTAGTCTGCGGGACACACCGGGGGGCAATCAGCCCCAGCATTTT

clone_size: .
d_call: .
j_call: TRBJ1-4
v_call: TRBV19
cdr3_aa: CASSVNRLANEKLFF
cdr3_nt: TGTGCCAGTAGTGTCAACAGGCTGGCCAATGAAAAACTGTTTTTT

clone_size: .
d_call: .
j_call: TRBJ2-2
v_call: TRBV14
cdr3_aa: CASSQQLAAGELFF
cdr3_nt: TGTGCCAGCAGCCAACAACTAGCCGCCGGGGAGCTGTTTTTT

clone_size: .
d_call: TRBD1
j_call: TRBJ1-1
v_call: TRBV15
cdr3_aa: CATSRDGTGKWNTEAFF
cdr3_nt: TGTGCCACCAGCAGAGATGGGACAGGGAAATGGAACACTGAAGCTTTCTTT

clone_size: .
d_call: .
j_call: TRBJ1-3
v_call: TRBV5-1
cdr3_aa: CASSSQSSGNTIYF
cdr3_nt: TGCGCCAGCAGCTCGCAGAGCTCTGGAAACACCATATATTTT

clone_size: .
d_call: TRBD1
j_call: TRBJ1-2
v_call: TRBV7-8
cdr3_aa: CASSSVGGQNYGYTF
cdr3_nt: TGTGCCAGCAGTTCCGTCGGGGGACAGAACTATGGCTACACCTTC

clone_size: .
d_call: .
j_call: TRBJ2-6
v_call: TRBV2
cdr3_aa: CASSEGPSGANVLTF
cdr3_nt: TGTGCCAGCAGTGAGGGACCCTCTGGGGCCAACGTCCTGACTTTC

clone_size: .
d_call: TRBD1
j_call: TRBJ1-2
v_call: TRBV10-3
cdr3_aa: CAISGVMFGQGTTRYTF
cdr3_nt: TGTGCCATCAGTGGAGTAATGTTTGGACAGGGCACGACACGCTACACCTTC

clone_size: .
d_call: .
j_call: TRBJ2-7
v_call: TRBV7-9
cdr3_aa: CASSGRTLSKYEQYF
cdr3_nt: TGTGCCAGCAGCGGGCGGACACTTTCGAAGTACGAGCAGTACTTC

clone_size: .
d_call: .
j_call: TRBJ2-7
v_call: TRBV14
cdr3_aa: CASSQKPLPGRDYEQYF
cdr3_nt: TGTGCCAGCAGCCAAAAACCCCTTCCGGGACGGGACTACGAGCAGTACTTC

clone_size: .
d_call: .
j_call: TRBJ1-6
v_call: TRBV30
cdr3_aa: CACSGTKGSPLHF
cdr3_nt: TGTGCTTGTAGCGGGACTAAAGGTTCACCCCTCCACTTT

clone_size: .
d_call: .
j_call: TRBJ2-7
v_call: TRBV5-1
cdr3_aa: CASSSSDGLYEQYF
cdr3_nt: TGCGCCAGCAGCTCTAGTGACGGACTCTACGAGCAGTACTTC

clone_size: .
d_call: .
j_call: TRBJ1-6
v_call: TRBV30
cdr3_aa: CAWNKGPNSPLHF
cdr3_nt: TGTGCCTGGAATAAAGGCCCGAATTCACCCCTCCACTTT

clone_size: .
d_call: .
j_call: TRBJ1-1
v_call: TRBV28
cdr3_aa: CASSLELNTEAFF
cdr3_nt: TGTGCCAGCAGTTTGGAGTTGAACACTGAAGCTTTCTTT

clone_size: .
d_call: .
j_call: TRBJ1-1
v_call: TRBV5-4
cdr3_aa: CASSSDLGGYTEAFF
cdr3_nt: TGTGCCAGCAGCTCCGATCTGGGAGGATACACTGAAGCTTTCTTT

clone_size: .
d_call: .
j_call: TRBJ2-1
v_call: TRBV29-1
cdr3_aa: CSVQGGVNEQFF
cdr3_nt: TGCAGCGTCCAAGGTGGGGTCAACGAGCAGTTCTTC

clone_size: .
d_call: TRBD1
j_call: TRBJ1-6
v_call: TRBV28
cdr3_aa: CASRGTAYNSPLHF
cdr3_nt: TGTGCCAGCAGGGGGACAGCCTATAATTCACCCCTCCACTTT

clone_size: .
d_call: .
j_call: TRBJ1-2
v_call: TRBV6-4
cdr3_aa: CASSEFTGHGYTF
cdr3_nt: TGTGCCAGCAGTGAATTTACAGGGCATGGCTACACCTTC

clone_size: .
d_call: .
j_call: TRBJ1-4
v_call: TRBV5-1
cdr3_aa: CASSTGPLATNEKLFF
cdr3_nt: TGCGCCAGCAGCACCGGGCCCTTGGCAACTAATGAAAAACTGTTTTTT

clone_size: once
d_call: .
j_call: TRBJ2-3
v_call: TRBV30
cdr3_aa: CAGSSGHSTDTQYF
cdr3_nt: TGTGCCGGCAGTTCGGGACACAGCACAGATACGCAGTATTTT

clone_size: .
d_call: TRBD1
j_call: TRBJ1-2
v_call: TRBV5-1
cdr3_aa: CASSTGQGDYGYTF
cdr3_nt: TGCGCCAGCAGCACAGGACAGGGGGACTATGGCTACACCTTC

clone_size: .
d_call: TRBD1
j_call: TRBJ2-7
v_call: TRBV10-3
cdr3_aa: CAIRESGQGVYEQYF
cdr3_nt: TGTGCCATCAGGGAATCGGGACAGGGAGTCTACGAGCAGTACTTC

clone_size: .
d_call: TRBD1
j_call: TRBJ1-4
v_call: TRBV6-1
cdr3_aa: CASSETGAGEKLFF
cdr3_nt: TGTGCCAGCAGTGAGACAGGGGCGGGCGAAAAACTGTTTTTT

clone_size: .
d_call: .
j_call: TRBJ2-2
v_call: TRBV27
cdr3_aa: CASSSSNTGELFF
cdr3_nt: .

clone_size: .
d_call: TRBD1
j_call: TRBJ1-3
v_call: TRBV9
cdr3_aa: CASSERGTGTFGNTIYF
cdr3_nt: TGTGCCAGCAGCGAGCGCGGGACAGGGACCTTTGGAAACACCATATATTTT

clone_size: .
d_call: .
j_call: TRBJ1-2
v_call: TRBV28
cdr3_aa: CATLNEMVYGYTF
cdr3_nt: TGTGCCACCCTAAATGAAATGGTCTATGGCTACACCTTC

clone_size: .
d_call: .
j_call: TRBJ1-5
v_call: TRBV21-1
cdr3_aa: CASSKRGQGFQPQHF
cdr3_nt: TGTGCCAGCAGCAAAAGGGGACAGGGGTTTCAGCCCCAGCATTTT

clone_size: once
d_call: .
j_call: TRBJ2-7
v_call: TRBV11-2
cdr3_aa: CASRGPTPYEQYF
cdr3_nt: TGTGCCAGCAGGGGACCGACGCCCTACGAGCAGTACTTC

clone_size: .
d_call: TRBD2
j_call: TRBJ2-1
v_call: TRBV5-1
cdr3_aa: CASRPVTSGGAGNEQFF
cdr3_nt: TGCGCCAGCAGGCCCGTGACTAGCGGGGGGGCGGGCAATGAGCAGTTCTTC

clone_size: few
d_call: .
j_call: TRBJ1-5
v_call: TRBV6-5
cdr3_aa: CASSTVSNQPQHF
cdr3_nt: TGTGCCAGCAGCACAGTTAGCAATCAGCCCCAGCATTTT

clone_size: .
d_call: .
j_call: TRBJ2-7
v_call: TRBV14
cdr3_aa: CASSQDRPAYEQYF
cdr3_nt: TGTGCCAGCAGCCAAGATCGGCCAGCATACGAGCAGTACTTC

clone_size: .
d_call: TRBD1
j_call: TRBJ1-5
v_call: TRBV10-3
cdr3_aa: CAISEGTGDNQPQHF
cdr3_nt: TGTGCCATCAGTGAGGGGACAGGGGACAATCAGCCCCAGCATTTT

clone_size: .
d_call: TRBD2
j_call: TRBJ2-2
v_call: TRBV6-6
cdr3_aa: CASSYGRGSGTGELFF
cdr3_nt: TGTGCCAGCAGTTACGGGCGGGGGTCGGGCACCGGGGAGCTGTTTTTT

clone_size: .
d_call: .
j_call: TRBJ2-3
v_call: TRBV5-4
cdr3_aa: CASSFARGHASTDTQYF
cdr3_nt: TGTGCCAGCAGCTTTGCCAGGGGACACGCTAGCACAGATACGCAGTATTTT

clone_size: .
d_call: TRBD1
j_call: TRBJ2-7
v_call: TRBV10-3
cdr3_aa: CAGGQGANEQYF
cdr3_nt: TGTGCGGGGGGACAGGGGGCTAACGAGCAGTACTTC

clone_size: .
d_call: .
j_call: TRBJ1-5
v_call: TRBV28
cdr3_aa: CASSSPVQPQHF
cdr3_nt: TGTGCCAGCAGTTCACCGGTACAGCCCCAGCATTTT

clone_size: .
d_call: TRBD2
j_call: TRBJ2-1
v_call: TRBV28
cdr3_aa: CASSFGTSRGIAYNEQFF
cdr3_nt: TGTGCCAGCAGTTTTGGGACTAGCAGGGGAATAGCCTACAATGAGCAGTTCTTC

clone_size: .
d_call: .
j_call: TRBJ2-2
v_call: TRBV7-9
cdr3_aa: CASSPPTQGNTGELFF
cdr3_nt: TGTGCCAGCAGCCCCCCAACCCAGGGGAACACCGGGGAGCTGTTTTTT

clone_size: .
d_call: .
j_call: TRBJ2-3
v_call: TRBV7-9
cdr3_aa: CASSLAFGATDTQYF
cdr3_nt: TGTGCCAGCAGCTTAGCGTTCGGGGCCACAGATACGCAGTATTTT

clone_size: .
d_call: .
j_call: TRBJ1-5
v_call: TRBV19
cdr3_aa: CASSIRPGARVGGSQPQHF
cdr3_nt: TGTGCCAGTAGTATCAGACCCGGGGCTAGAGTAGGAGGCAGTCAGCCCCAGCATTTT

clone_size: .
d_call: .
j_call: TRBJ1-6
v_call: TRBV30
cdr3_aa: CAWLSNEGNSYNSPLHF
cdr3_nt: TGTGCCTGGCTAAGCAATGAAGGCAATTCCTATAATTCACCCCTCCACTTT

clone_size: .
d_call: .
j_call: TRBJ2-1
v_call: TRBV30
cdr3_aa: CAGEGDEQFF
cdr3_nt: TGTGCCGGAGAGGGTGATGAGCAGTTCTTC

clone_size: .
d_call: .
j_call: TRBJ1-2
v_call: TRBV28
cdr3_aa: CASSLSWGRLDGYTF
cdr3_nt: TGTGCCAGCAGTTTATCTTGGGGCAGACTAGATGGCTACACCTTC

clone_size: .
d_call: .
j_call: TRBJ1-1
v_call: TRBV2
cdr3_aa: CASWEGPQTEAFF
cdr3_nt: TGTGCCAGTTGGGAGGGGCCCCAGACTGAAGCTTTCTTT

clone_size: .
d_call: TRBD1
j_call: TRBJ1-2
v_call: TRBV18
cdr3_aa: CASSPDRAGYTF
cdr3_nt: TGTGCCAGCTCACCGGACAGGGCTGGCTACACCTTC

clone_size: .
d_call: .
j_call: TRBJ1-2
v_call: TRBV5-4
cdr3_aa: CASNMDSGGYGYTF
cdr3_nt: TGTGCCAGCAACATGGACAGTGGAGGCTATGGCTACACCTTC

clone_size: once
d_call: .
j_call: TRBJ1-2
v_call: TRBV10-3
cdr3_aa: CATALKGTNYGYTF
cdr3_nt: TGTGCCACCGCATTAAAGGGTACTAACTATGGCTACACCTTC

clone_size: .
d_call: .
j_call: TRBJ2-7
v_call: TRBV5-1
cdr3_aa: CASSPQDGLPYEQYF
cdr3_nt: TGCGCCAGCAGCCCTCAGGACGGACTACCCTACGAGCAGTACTTC